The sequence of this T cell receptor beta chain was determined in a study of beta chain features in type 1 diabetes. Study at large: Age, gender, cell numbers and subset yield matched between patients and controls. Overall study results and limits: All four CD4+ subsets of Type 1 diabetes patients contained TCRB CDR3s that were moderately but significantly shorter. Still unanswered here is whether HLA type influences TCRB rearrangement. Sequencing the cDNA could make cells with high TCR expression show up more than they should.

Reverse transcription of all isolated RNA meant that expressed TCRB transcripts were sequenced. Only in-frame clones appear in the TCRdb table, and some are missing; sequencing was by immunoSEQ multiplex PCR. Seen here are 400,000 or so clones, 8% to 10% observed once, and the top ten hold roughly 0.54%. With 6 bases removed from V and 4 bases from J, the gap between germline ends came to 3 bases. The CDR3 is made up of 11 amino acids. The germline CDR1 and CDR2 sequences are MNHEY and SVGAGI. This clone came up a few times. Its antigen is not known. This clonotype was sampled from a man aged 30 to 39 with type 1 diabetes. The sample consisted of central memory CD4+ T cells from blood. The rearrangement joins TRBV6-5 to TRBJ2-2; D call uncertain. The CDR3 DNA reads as TGTGCCAGCAGAACCACCGGGGAGCTGTTTTTT. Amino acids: CASRTTGELFF.